The subject of this entry is one T cell receptor (beta chain). Germline V gives CDR1 LGHDT, CDR2 YNNKEL (reference sequence). The junction had 2 bases not matched to a gene; V was cut back by 1 base and J by 7 bases. The CDR3 spans 14 residues. The data belong to a study of blood T cell repertoires in COVID-19. The repertoire was sequenced with immunoSEQ multiplex PCR; TCRdb's copy has only in-frame clones and lacks some. In the table there are tens of thousands of clones, roughly 85% of which are singletons. The sequence was obtained from a woman at least 80 years old with acute or convalescent COVID-19. J is TRBJ2-2 and V is TRBV3-1 (or the pseudogene TRBV3-2); 8 bases fit TRBD2. The source material was peripheral blood. The DNA of the CDR3 is TGTGCCAGCAGCCAAGCGGGGGGGTACGGGGAGCTGTTTTTT. Its translation: CASSQAGGYGELFF.